The 32 T cell receptor beta chains below come from one sample, sequenced in a study of blood T cells in healthy people across ages. A second PCR, run for about 6 to 11 cycles, used a sample-barcoded 5' primer plus a J-beta primer mix. TCRdb re-called the 5' RACE reads through MiXCR, storing one row per CDR3 protein. The table lists some 1.6 million distinct CDR3 sequences, around 36% of them singletons. The sample consisted of blood. The receptors shown here come from a woman aged 25 to 45 in good health.

Only a few counts were recorded for this clonotype. The rearrangement uses TRBV12-3 or TRBV12-4 and TRBJ2-3; a weak D match, TRBD2 (7 bases). The V gene lost 2 bases and the J gene lost 1 base, with 22 bases spanning the gap. The CDR3 has 19 residues. CDR3 region: CASSLRSGGGAGRTDTQYF. DNA of the CDR3: TGTGCCAGCAGTTTACGTTCAGGTGGGGGGGCAGGTCGCACAGATACGCAGTATTTT.

This rearrangement joins TRBV4-1 to TRBJ2-7; D is unresolved. The length of the CDR3 is 13 residues. Germline CDR1 is MGHRA and CDR2 is YSYEKL. V gave up 4 bases and J gave up 6 bases, with 13 bases separating them. The CDR3 region has the DNA TGCGCCAGCAGCCCGTCCCACAGACGCGAGCAGTACTTC. Translating it yields CASSPSHRREQYF.

The chain has TRBV18 and TRBJ2-7; D remains ambiguous. Germline CDR1 reads KGHSH; CDR2 reads LQKENI. Trimming shortened V by 4 bases and J by 5 bases, and 9 bases separated the two germline ends. This CDR3 is 12 amino acids long. The CDR3 spells CASSQQFHEQYF. The CDR3 nucleotides read TGTGCCAGCTCACAGCAGTTCCACGAGCAGTACTTC. Drawing the rest from reference TRBV18 and TRBJ2-7, the complete variable domain is NAGVMQNPRHLVRRRGQEARLRCSPMKGHSHVYWYRQLPEEGLKFMVYLQKENIIDESGMPKERFSAEFPKEGPSILRIQQVVRGDSAAYFCASSQQFHEQYFGPGTRLTVT.

This sequence joins TRBV27 and TRBJ1-2, with D hard to call. V dropped 5 bases and J dropped 5 bases, with 12 bases sitting between them. The germline V gene encodes CDR1 MNHEY and CDR2 SMNVEV (reference sequence). The CDR3 length is 13 residues. CDR3 nucleotides: TGTGCCAGCAGTAGAACGGCAGAGTATGGCTACACCTTC. The encoded protein is CASSRTAEYGYTF.

The table lists this clonotype with a few counts. V gene TRBV5-1 combines with J gene TRBJ1-1, with 10 bases matching TRBD1. CDR1 is SGHRS and CDR2 is YFSETQ in the germline V gene. Unmatched junction bases numbered 5, after V lost 4 bases and J lost 2 bases. This CDR3 comprises 15 residues. The CDR3 region has the DNA TGCGCCAGCAGCCCGACAGGGGGCCCAAACACTGAAGCTTTCTTT. Protein: CASSPTGGPNTEAFF.

This clonotype was observed a few times. The chain recombines TRBV20-1 with TRBJ1-2; TRBD1 aligns across 10 bases. This CDR3 has 13 amino acids. V lost 2 bases and J lost 6; bases outside the gene matches: 3. Germline CDR1 and CDR2: DFQATT and SNEGSKA (reference sequence). The CDR3 sequence is CSARNGQGDGYTF. In DNA form, the CDR3 reads TGCAGTGCTAGAAACGGACAGGGGGATGGCTACACCTTC.

This chain connects TRBV20-1 to TRBJ2-3, with 9 bases matching TRBD2. Germline CDR1 reads DFQATT; CDR2 reads SNEGSKA (reference sequence). V trimming: 7 bases; J trimming: 1 base; junction bases outside the gene matches: 6. The CDR3 spans 14 residues. CDR3 nucleotide sequence: TGCAGTGTTCGAGAGCGGGGGGGCACAGATACGCAGTATTTT. Protein: CSVRERGGTDTQYF.

V is TRBV6-1 and J is TRBJ2-1, with unresolved D. The CDR3 length is 13 residues. Trimming cost V 5 bases and J 8 bases, with 13 bases left between them. Germline CDR1 MNHNS, CDR2 SASEGT. The CDR3 DNA reads TGTGCCAGCAGTACACAGACGGGCGATGAGCAGTTCTTC. This encodes CASSTQTGDEQFF.

The chain combines TRBV20-1 with TRBJ2-1; D might be TRBD1 or TRBD2, each matching 5 bases. CDR3 length: 14 amino acids. V shed 0 bases and J shed 7 bases, with 13 bases lying between them. CDR1 and CDR2 (germline): DFQATT, SNEGSKA (reference sequence). DNA for the CDR3: TGCAGTGCTAGAGATCGGGACCCGAGGAATGAGCAGTTCTTC. Amino acid sequence: CSARDRDPRNEQFF.

This chain connects TRBV7-2 to TRBJ1-5; 7 bases fit TRBD1. V shed 5 bases and J 2 bases; nucleotides not matched to a gene: 6. Germline V gene data show CDR1 as SGHTA and CDR2 as FQGNSA. This CDR3 has 15 amino acids. In DNA form, the CDR3 reads TGTGCCAGCAGCACCTGGACAGGCGGCAATCAGCCCCAGCATTTT. Protein sequence: CASSTWTGGNQPQHF.

This clonotype was observed many times. The chain employs TRBV5-1 and TRBJ2-3; D is perhaps TRBD1 or TRBD2 (5 bases each). Germline CDR1 and CDR2: SGHRS and YFSETQ. V was pared by 4 bases and J by 6 bases, with 9 bases between. This CDR3 is 12 amino acids long. The chain's CDR3 is CASSPEGDTQYF. The CDR3, as DNA: TGCGCCAGCAGCCCCGAGGGGGATACGCAGTATTTT.

This clonotype has only a few counts. The chain combines TRBV9 with TRBJ2-1; a weak D match, TRBD1 (6 bases). The CDR3 contains 16 residues. Trimming took off 1 base at V and 0 bases at J, with 11 bases between the two ends. Germline assignment: CDR1 SGDLS and CDR2 YYNGEE. The CDR3 DNA reads as TGTGCCAGCAGCGTATCCTCGGACAGCTCCTACAATGAGCAGTTCTTC. This codes for CASSVSSDSSYNEQFF.

The CDR3 DNA is TGTGCCTGGGGAGGGGGTAATGGTTCACCCCTCCACTTT. Amino acid sequence: CAWGGGNGSPLHF. The rearrangement joins TRBV30 to TRBJ1-6; perhaps TRBD1 as D (6 bases). V was shortened by 5 bases and J by 9 bases, with 14 bases between the two germline ends. From germline, CDR1 is GTSNPN and CDR2 SVGIG (reference sequence). The CDR3 extends over 13 amino acids.

The chain couples TRBV5-1 to TRBJ2-1; D possibly corresponds to TRBD1 (6 bases). Trimming shortened V by 6 bases and J by 10 bases, and 14 bases separated the two germline ends. The CDR3 extends over 12 amino acids. Germline values: CDR1 SGHRS, CDR2 YFSETQ. Here the CDR3 DNA reads TGCGCCAGCACCTCGGACAGTAACGAGCAGTTCTTC. It encodes CASTSDSNEQFF.

The V call is TRBV6-1, the J call TRBJ1-1, with D perhaps TRBD1 (5 bases). The V end was cut by 8 bases, the J end by 1 base, with 17 bases between. This CDR3 comprises 15 residues. Germline V lookup: CDR1 MNHNS, CDR2 SASEGT. The CDR3 DNA is TGTGCCAGCCTTCCGACGGGGGGGTGGAACACTGAAGCTTTCTTT. Encoded protein: CASLPTGGWNTEAFF.

This clonotype showed up many times. The chain employs TRBV29-1 and TRBJ2-1; possibly TRBD1 for D (6 bases). V lost 6 bases, J lost 8 bases, and 11 bases lay in between. The CDR3 is 11 residues long. Looked up from germline, CDR1 is SQVTM and CDR2 is ANQGSEA. The CDR3: CSVTGIDEQFF. CDR3 DNA sequence: TGCAGCGTCACAGGGATAGATGAGCAGTTCTTC.

The V gene is TRBV24-1, the J gene TRBJ1-5, with unresolved D. Germline assignment: CDR1 KGHDR and CDR2 SFDVKD. This CDR3 is 13 amino acids long. V was trimmed by 3 bases and J by 2 bases, leaving 4 bases between them. The CDR3 sequence is CATSDGGNQPQHF. CDR3 in DNA: TGTGCCACCAGTGATGGCGGCAATCAGCCCCAGCATTTT.

The rearrangement uses TRBV12-3 or TRBV12-4 and TRBJ2-1; weak D call: TRBD2 (6 bases). V was trimmed by 5 bases and J by 15 bases, leaving 17 bases between them. This CDR3 is 12 amino acids long. In DNA, the CDR3 is TGTGCCAGCAGTCTGGGACGGGAGTTGGGGTTCTTC. Residues: CASSLGRELGFF.

This clonotype has ten or more counts. The chain recombines TRBV7-9 with TRBJ2-7; possibly TRBD1 for D (5 bases). V was pared by 5 bases and J by 3 bases, with 11 bases between. Germline V CDR1 and CDR2: SEHNR, FQNEAQ (reference sequence). The CDR3 contains 13 residues. The CDR3 bases are TGTGCCAGCAGCCCAGGACATAACTACGAGCAGTACTTC. It translates to CASSPGHNYEQYF.

The chain couples TRBV11-2 to TRBJ1-2; D perhaps matches TRBD1 (6 bases). Deletions cut 6 bases from V and 1 base from J, with 15 bases between. Germline V lookup: CDR1 SGHAT, CDR2 FQNNGV. The CDR3 totals 15 residues. CDR3 nucleotide sequence: TGTGCCAGCAGTCCCTTTGACAGGCTTAACTATGGCTACACCTTC. Encoded protein: CASSPFDRLNYGYTF.

This clonotype came up a few times. Compared with germline, one end of the junction differs, possibly owing to a read error. This rearrangement joins TRBV12-3 or TRBV12-4 to TRBJ2-7; D perhaps matches TRBD2 (5 bases). This CDR3 spans 14 amino acids. CDR3 protein: CAGSQLGVTYEQYF. In DNA form, the CDR3 reads TGTGCCGGCAGCCAACTAGGTGTAACCTACGAGCAGTACTTC.

The CDR3 is CASSPRAGTVSYEQYF. CDR3 coding DNA: TGTGCCAGCAGCCCTCGTGCCGGGACAGTTTCCTACGAGCAGTACTTC. The chain joins TRBV27 to TRBJ2-7, with 7 bases lining up with TRBD1. The germline gives CDR1 MNHEY, CDR2 SMNVEV (reference sequence). This CDR3 contains 16 residues. Germline trimming cut 6 bases from V and 1 base from J; bases unmatched to any gene: 12.

CDR3 region: CASRQSGFEQFF. CDR3 DNA sequence: TGTGCCAGCAGGCAATCAGGGTTCGAGCAGTTCTTC. V usage is TRBV7-9 and J usage is TRBJ2-1, with D tentatively TRBD1 (5 bases). CDR1 is SEHNR and CDR2 is FQNEAQ in the germline V gene (reference sequence). CDR3 length: 12 amino acids. Between the trimmed V and J ends, which lost 6 bases and 10 bases, there was a span of 13 bases.

The chain carries TRBV5-5 and TRBJ1-5; D gene uncertain. Trimming removed 4 bases from V and 2 bases from J, with 19 bases in between. The CDR3 is 17 amino acids. The germline V gene encodes CDR1 SGHKS and CDR2 YYEKEE (reference sequence). DNA for the CDR3: TGTGCCAGCAGCCCCTCTACTTCCCATAGGGGCAATCAGCCCCAGCATTTT. Its translation is CASSPSTSHRGNQPQHF. Full variable domain (rest looked up from reference TRBV5-5 and TRBJ1-5): DAGVTQSPTHLIKTRGQQVTLRCSPISGHKSVSWYQQVLGQGPQFIFQYYEKEERGRGNFPDRFSARQFPNYSSELNVNALLLGDSALYLCASSPSTSHRGNQPQHFGDGTRLSIL.

Worth noting for this clonotype: Its ends do not fully match the called genes, so a read error is possible. The rearrangement uses TRBV12-3 or TRBV12-4 and TRBJ2-3, with TRBD2 matching 16 bases. The CDR3 is 17 amino acids. CDR3 in amino acids: CASSFGTSGRGTDTEYF. CDR3 DNA sequence: TGTGCCAGCAGTTTCGGGACTAGCGGGAGGGGTACAGATACGGAGTATTTT.

This clonotype came up a few times. Sequence at one end of the junction differs from germline and may be a read error. The V gene is TRBV18, the J gene TRBJ2-3; no firm D call. The CDR3 spans 14 residues. The V gene's germline CDR1 is KGHSH and CDR2 LQKENI. The CDR3 region is CASSPPSQSDTQYF. As DNA, the CDR3 is TGCGCCAGCAGCCCCCCGAGTCAGTCAGATACGCAGTATTTT.

The chain couples TRBV9 to TRBJ2-5, with TRBD2 matching 13 bases. Judging by the DNA end, TRBJ2-7 fits better; the J call may be wrong. The CDR3 runs to 17 residues. The V gene's germline CDR1 is SGDLS and CDR2 YYNGEE. CDR3 protein: CASSVAPGLAGRYEQYF. In nucleotides, the CDR3 is TGTGCCAGCAGCGTAGCCCCGGGACTAGCGGGAAGATACGAGCAGTACTTC.

DNA for the CDR3: TGTGCCAGCAGCTTAATCGCTAGCGGGGGGGCCTTCAACCACAATGAGCAGTACTTC. Its translation is CASSLIASGGAFNHNEQYF. The chain employs TRBV7-2 and TRBJ2-7, with 12 bases fitting TRBD2. J lost 7 bases, V lost 2 bases, and 18 bases had no gene match. CDR1 and CDR2 from the germline V gene are SGHTA and FQGNSA. The CDR3 extends over 19 amino acids.

This clonotype has a count of ten or more. In nucleotides, the CDR3 is TGTGCCATCAGTGGGACAGGGGAAGGGACCCAGTACTTC. This translates into CAISGTGEGTQYF. V usage is TRBV10-3 and J usage is TRBJ2-5; 9 bases align to TRBD1. Trimming cost V 4 bases and J 7 bases; bases outside gene matches: 4. CDR3 length equals 13 residues. CDR1 is ENHRY, CDR2 SYGVKD, per germline.

V and J are TRBV11-2 and TRBJ1-5; D is undetermined. Per germline, CDR1 SGHAT and CDR2 FQNNGV. The CDR3 has 17 residues. Trimming took 0 bases from V and 1 from J, leaving 13 bases between them. CDR3 DNA: TGTGCCAGCAGCTTAGATACTTGGGCGGACAGCAATCAGCCCCAGCATTTT. It translates to CASSLDTWADSNQPQHF.

This clonotype was seen a few times. The chain is built from TRBV27 and TRBJ1-2, with a possible D match to TRBD1 (5 bases). The CDR3 is 12 amino acids. Germline V gives CDR1 MNHEY, CDR2 SMNVEV (reference sequence). The ends were cut back, 8 bases at V and 1 base at J, with 8 bases in the middle. The CDR3 nucleotides read TGTGCCAGCGACGACAGTAACTATGGCTACACCTTC. This translates into CASDDSNYGYTF.

J is TRBJ2-1 and V is TRBV5-1, with 8 bases matching TRBD2. Trimming cost V 0 bases and J 6 bases; bases outside gene matches: 8. The CDR3 consists of 16 residues. The germline V gene encodes CDR1 SGHRS and CDR2 YFSETQ. CDR3 loop: CASSLASGTRSNEQFF. The CDR3 DNA follows: TGCGCCAGCAGCTTGGCCTCCGGGACTAGGTCCAATGAGCAGTTCTTC. Full variable domain (outside the CDR3, taken from reference TRBV5-1 and TRBJ2-1): KAGVTQTPRYLIKTRGQQVTLSCSPISGHRSVSWYQQTPGQGLQFLFEYFSETQRNKGNFPGRFSGRQFSNSRSEMNVSTLELGDSALYLCASSLASGTRSNEQFFGPGTRLTVL.